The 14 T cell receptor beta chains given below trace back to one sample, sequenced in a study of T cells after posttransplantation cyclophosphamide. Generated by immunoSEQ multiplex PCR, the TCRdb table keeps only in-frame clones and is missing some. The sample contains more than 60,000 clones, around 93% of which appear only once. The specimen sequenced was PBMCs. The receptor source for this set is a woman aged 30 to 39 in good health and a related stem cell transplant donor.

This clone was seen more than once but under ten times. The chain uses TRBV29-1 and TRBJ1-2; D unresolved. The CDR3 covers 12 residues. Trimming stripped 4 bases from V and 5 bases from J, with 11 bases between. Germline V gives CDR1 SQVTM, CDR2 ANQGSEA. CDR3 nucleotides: TGCAGCGTTGTATTCCCCCGGTATGGCTACACCTTC. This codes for CSVVFPRYGYTF.

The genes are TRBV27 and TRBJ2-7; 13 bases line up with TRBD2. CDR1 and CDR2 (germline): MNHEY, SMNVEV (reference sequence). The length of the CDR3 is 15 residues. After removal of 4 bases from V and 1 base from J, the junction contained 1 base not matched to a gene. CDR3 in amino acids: CASSSLAGGSYEQYF. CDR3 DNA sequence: TGTGCCAGCAGTTCACTAGCGGGGGGGTCCTACGAGCAGTACTTC.

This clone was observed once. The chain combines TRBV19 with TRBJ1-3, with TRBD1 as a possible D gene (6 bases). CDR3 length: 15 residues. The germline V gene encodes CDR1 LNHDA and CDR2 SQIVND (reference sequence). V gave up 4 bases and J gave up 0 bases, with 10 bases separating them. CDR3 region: CASSTTGSSGNTIYF. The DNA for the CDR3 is TGTGCCAGTAGTACCACAGGGTCCTCTGGAAACACCATATATTTT.

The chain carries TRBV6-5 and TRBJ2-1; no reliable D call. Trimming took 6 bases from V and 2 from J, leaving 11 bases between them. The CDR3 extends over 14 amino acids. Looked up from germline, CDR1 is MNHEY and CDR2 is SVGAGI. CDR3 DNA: TGTGCCAGCAGGGAGACTGGGGCCTACAATGAGCAGTTCTTC. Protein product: CASRETGAYNEQFF.

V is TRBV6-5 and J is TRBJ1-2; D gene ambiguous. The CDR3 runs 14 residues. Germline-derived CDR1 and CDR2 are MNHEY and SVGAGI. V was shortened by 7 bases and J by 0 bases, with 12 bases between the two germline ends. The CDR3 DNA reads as TGTGCCAGCAATGACCTGGGAGCTAACTATGGCTACACCTTC. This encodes CASNDLGANYGYTF.

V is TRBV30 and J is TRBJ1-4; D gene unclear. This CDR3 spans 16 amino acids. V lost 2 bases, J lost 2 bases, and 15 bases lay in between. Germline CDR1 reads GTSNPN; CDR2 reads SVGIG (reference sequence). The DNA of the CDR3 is TGTGCCTGGAGTATAGGACGGACGGCGACTAATGAAAAACTGTTTTTT. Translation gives CAWSIGRTATNEKLFF.

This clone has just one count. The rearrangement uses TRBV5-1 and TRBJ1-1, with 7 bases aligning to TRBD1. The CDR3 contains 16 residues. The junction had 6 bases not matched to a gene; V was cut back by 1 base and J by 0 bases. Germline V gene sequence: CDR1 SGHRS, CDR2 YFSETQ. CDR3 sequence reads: CASSLSVGQMNTEAFF. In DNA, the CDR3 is TGCGCCAGCAGCTTGAGCGTGGGACAGATGAACACTGAAGCTTTCTTT.

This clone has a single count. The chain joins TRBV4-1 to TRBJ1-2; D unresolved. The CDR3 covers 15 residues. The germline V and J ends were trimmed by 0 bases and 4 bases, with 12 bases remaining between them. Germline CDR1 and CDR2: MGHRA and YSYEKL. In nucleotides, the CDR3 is TGCGCCAGCAGCCAAGAGCGGGGTGGAGGCTATGGCTACACCTTC. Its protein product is CASSQERGGGYGYTF.

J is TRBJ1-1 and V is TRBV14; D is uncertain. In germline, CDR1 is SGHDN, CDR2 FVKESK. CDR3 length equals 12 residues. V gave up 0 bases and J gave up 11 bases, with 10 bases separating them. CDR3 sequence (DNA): TGTGCCAGCAGCCAAGATGCAAGGGTCGCTTTCTTT. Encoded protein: CASSQDARVAFF.

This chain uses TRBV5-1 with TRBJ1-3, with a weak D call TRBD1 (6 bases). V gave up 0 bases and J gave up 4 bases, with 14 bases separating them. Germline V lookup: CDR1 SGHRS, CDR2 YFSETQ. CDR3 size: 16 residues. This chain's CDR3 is CASSLAPGAGGNTIYF. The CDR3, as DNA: TGCGCCAGCAGCTTGGCCCCGGGGGCAGGAGGAAACACCATATATTTT. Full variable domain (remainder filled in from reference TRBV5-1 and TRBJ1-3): KAGVTQTPRYLIKTRGQQVTLSCSPISGHRSVSWYQQTPGQGLQFLFEYFSETQRNKGNFPGRFSGRQFSNSRSEMNVSTLELGDSALYLCASSLAPGAGGNTIYFGEGSWLTVV.

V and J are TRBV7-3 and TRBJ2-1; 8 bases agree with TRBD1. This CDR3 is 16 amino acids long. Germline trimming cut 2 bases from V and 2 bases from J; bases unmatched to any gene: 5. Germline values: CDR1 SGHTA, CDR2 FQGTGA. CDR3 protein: CASSLAQGAAYNEQFF. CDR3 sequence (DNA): TGTGCCAGCAGCTTAGCCCAGGGGGCGGCCTACAATGAGCAGTTCTTC.

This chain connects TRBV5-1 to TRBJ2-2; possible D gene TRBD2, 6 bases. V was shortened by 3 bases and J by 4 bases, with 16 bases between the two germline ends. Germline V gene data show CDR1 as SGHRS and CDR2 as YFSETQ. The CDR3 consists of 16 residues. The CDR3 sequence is CASSWVGGSSTGELFF. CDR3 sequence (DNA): TGCGCCAGCAGCTGGGTAGGAGGGTCGAGCACCGGGGAGCTGTTTTTT. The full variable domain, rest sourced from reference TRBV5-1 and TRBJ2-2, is KAGVTQTPRYLIKTRGQQVTLSCSPISGHRSVSWYQQTPGQGLQFLFEYFSETQRNKGNFPGRFSGRQFSNSRSEMNVSTLELGDSALYLCASSWVGGSSTGELFFGEGSRLTVL.

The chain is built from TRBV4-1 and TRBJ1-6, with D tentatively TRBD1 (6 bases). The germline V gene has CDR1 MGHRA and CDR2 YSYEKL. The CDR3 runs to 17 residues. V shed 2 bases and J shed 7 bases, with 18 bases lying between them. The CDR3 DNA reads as TGCGCCAGCAGCCAAACTACCGCCGGGCAGGGGAATTCACCCCTCCACTTT. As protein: CASSQTTAGQGNSPLHF.

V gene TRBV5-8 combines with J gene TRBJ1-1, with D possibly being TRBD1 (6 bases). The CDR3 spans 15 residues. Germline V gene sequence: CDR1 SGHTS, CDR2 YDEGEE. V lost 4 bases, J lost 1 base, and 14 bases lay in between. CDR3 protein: CASSPTGTKNTEAFF. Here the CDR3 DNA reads TGTGCCAGCAGCCCGACCGGGACAAAGAACACTGAAGCTTTCTTT.